This T cell receptor beta chain was identified in a study of neurological immune-mediated disorders (dated 2019 in TCRdb). Concerning the study at large: Peripheral blood TCR-beta repertoires from patients with HTLV-I-associated myelopathy (HAM/TSP), patients with multiple sclerosis, and healthy controls were compared in the study using UMI-based sequencing. The roughly 100 TCR-beta libraries covered PBMC samples along with longitudinal samples, technical triplicates, and paired sorted CD4+ and CD8+ T-cell subsets. The cohort comprised roughly 69 subjects: around 15 HAM/TSP patients, 35 or so multiple sclerosis patients and about 20 healthy controls. The paper's findings and limits, for the study overall: TCR clonal expansion was greatest in HAM/TSP patients and smallest in MS patients, who ranked below even healthy controls. No identical CDR3 amino acid sequences were shared among expanded clones across subjects, suggesting private TCR-beta repertoires in all groups.

cDNA was synthesized by template-switch 5'RACE using a primer with a 10-nucleotide random unique molecular identifier that tagged each TCR transcript. Every sequencing run yielded over 190 million TCR-beta sequences covering 15-18 subjects. The RNeasy kit was used for extraction of total RNA. The KAPA Real-time Library Amplification kit was used to amplify TCR-beta VDJ regions with primers for the TCR constant region and the 5'RACE anchor. Sample indexes and Illumina adaptors were added in a first PCR, and a second PCR then increased library yield. The roughly 650 bp TCR product was size-selected on a 2% E-gel SizeSelection system after Ampure bead purification. Before pooling, library quality was checked on a Bioanalyzer, concentration was measured with Qubit, and libraries were quantified with the Kapa Library Quantification kit. Paired-end 2 x 150 bp sequencing of the libraries was performed on an Illumina HiSeq 2500. To increase sequence diversity, roughly 25-31% phiX was spiked into each library pool. Under the source paper's analysis protocol: Quality-filtered reads were processed with the UMI-based MiGEC pipeline, which removed over 75% of raw TCR sequences during error correction. VDJ genes were aligned to IMGT germline references, and each clonotype was defined by a unique CDR3 amino acid sequence together with V-J genes. Clonal expansion, Shannon diversity and CDR3 relatedness were evaluated with VDJtools (CalcPairwiseDistances, ClusterSamples), while phylogenetic trees were built in CLCbio workbench. Using coefficient-of-variation modelling across technical triplicates, the study counted a clone as expanded if it had at least 8 unique UMIs. TCRdb reran the public reads through fastp at Q25 and MiXCR, keeping productive beta chains. A single entry per CDR3 protein holds the most common genes and DNA from its merged rows. Clone size and V and J calls follow TCRdb, not the original study. The sample table contains about 22,000 distinct CDR3 sequences; only one count was recorded for over 9.5% of them. The ten largest clonotypes hold about 20% of the sample.

V sheds 6 bases and J sheds 9 bases, leaving 18 bases between their ends. Via the germline V gene, CDR1 is SGHTA and CDR2 FQGTGA. Including the terminal cysteine and phenylalanine, the CDR3 comprises 14 residues. Just the 42-base CDR3 DNA is kept, in frame starting at base 1. For the unsorted PBMC libraries, 2 million PBMCs were stored in RNAlater at -80 degrees C until RNA extraction and were used to generate the libraries. Peripheral blood underwent Ficoll-Hypaque density gradient centrifugation to isolate PBMCs, which were then cryopreserved in liquid nitrogen. Concerning this clonotype: The antigen it binds to is not known. Per-base quality was not reported, and no clone a single base away is much larger than it.

The receptor was isolated from an older woman with HTLV-1-associated myelopathy (HAM/TSP). The sequence is built from TRBV7-3 and TRBJ2-1; matching of 6 bases hints at TRBD2 as the D gene. Sequenced material: PBMCs. The DNA is TGTGCCAGCAGACTAGCCGGCCGGTACGGTGAGCAGTTCTTC. Protein translation: CASRLAGRYGEQFF.